This T cell receptor beta chain was identified during a study of T-cell reconstitution after alpha-beta-depleted transplantation in children. As it was prepared, the TCRbeta library received unique molecular identifiers. TCRdb re-called the PCR reads with MiXCR, one entry per CDR3 protein. The sample lists about 500,000 distinct CDR3 sequences, approximately 29% occurring once. Germline CDR1 and CDR2: SGHTA and FQGNSA. The germline V and J ends were trimmed by 1 base and 3 bases, with 13 bases remaining between them. The CDR3 covers 15 residues. This clonotype was counted once. The chain carries TRBV7-2 and TRBJ2-7; D tentatively fits TRBD1 or TRBD2 (5 bases each). This TCR came from a human donor who donated a stem cell graft to a child with aplastic anemia. The material sequenced was PBMCs from the stem cell graft donor, taken from the stem cell graft. The CDR3 protein is CASSLEPRDDYEQYF. DNA for the CDR3: TGTGCCAGCAGCTTAGAACCCAGGGACGACTACGAGCAGTACTTC.